Following are 28 T cell receptor beta chains from one sample sequenced in a study of T cell repertoires in cytomegalovirus infection. Each CDR3 protein is one row after TCRdb ran MiXCR on the reads. The sample has under 150,000 distinct CDR3 sequences; roughly 25% are singletons. No antigen has been identified for these receptors. Sequencing used PBMCs, sequenced either directly or after in vitro stimulation (not recorded which). These receptor sequences come from a human donor in good health (CMV status not recorded). Some clones in this sample may be carry-over from other donors' samples.

This clonotype was counted ten times or more. The rearrangement links TRBV28 to TRBJ2-7; TRBD1 matches 8 bases. Germline CDR1 and CDR2: MDHEN and SYDVKM. Trimming at V came to 6 bases and at J to 2 bases, leaving 9 bases not matched to a gene. The CDR3 covers 15 residues. CDR3 bases: TGTGCCAGCAGATCTGGACAGGGAACTCCCTACGAGCAGTACTTC. Translating it yields CASRSGQGTPYEQYF.

This clonotype showed up many times. V and J are TRBV28 and TRBJ2-4, with 7 bases matching TRBD2. Germline V gene sequence: CDR1 MDHEN, CDR2 SYDVKM. The CDR3 is 14 residues long. Germline trimming cut 3 bases from V and 7 bases from J; bases unmatched to any gene: 6. CDR3 DNA: TGTGCCAGCAGTTTTGGAGGGGAGGGGAACATTCAGTACTTC. This translates into CASSFGGEGNIQYF.

Points on this clonotype: The DNA is left out, because the CDR3 cannot be placed on it with certainty; the CDR3 is given as TCRdb lists it. The J gene is TRBJ2-5, the V gene TRBV20-1. The CDR3 sequence runs 11 residues, both termini included. Germline V lookup: CDR1 DFQATT, CDR2 SNEGSKA (reference sequence). The CDR3 sequence is CSEGFLETQYF.

This clonotype was detected a few times. The V call is TRBV12-3 or TRBV12-4, the J call TRBJ2-4; either TRBD1 or TRBD2 may fit D (7 bases each). The CDR3 contains 15 residues. Trimming shortened V by 6 bases and J by 9 bases, and 21 bases separated the two germline ends. For the CDR3, the DNA is TGTGCCAGCAGACTCTCAGGGGGGGAACGGGGCATTCAGTACTTC. Its protein is CASRLSGGERGIQYF.

There are many counts of this clonotype. This sequence joins TRBV7-2 and TRBJ2-7; TRBD2 agrees at 10 bases. CDR1 is SGHTA and CDR2 is FQGNSA in the germline V gene. The CDR3 extends over 15 amino acids. The trim removed 5 bases at V and 6 bases at J, leaving 10 bases unmatched. The CDR3 protein is CASSLRVAGGREQYF. In DNA form, the CDR3 reads TGTGCCAGCAGCCTCCGGGTAGCGGGAGGCCGCGAGCAGTACTTC. The full variable domain, completed using reference TRBV7-2 and TRBJ2-7, is GAGVSQSPSNKVTEKGKDVELRCDPISGHTALYWYRQSLGQGLEFLIYFQGNSAPDKSGLPSDRFSAERTGGSVSTLTIQRTQQEDSAVYLCASSLRVAGGREQYFGPGTRLTVT.

Here the CDR3 reads CATSDAGTSGGLGGELFF. In DNA form, the CDR3 reads TGTGCCACCAGTGATGCGGGGACTAGCGGGGGCCTCGGCGGGGAGCTGTTTTTT. The chain uses TRBV24-1 and TRBJ2-2; 14 nucleotides match TRBD2. V was pared by 3 bases and J by 7 bases, with 9 bases of the junction left unmatched. This CDR3 is built from 18 residues. CDR1 and CDR2 (germline): KGHDR, SFDVKD.

At least ten counts were recorded for this clonotype. V gene TRBV12-3 or TRBV12-4 combines with J gene TRBJ2-3; D not resolved. CDR3 length: 11 residues. Trimming removed 6 bases at V and 6 bases at J, with 7 bases between. CDR3 DNA sequence: TGTGCCAGCAGCTTGAGGGATACGCAGTATTTT. As protein: CASSLRDTQYF.

There are many counts of this clonotype. The chain uses TRBV7-9 and TRBJ1-2; D is unresolved. Trimming cost V 1 base and J 4 bases, with 13 bases left between them. CDR1 is SEHNR and CDR2 is FQNEAQ in the germline V gene (reference sequence). The CDR3 extends over 15 amino acids. The CDR3 reads CASSLDFDGIYGYTF. Here the CDR3 DNA reads TGTGCCAGCAGCTTAGATTTCGACGGTATCTATGGCTACACCTTC.

The gene calls are TRBV5-1 and TRBJ2-3, with D tentatively TRBD1 or TRBD2 (5 bases each). Trimming shortened V by 0 bases and J by 7 bases, and 15 bases separated the two germline ends. This CDR3 comprises 15 residues. The germline V gene encodes CDR1 SGHRS and CDR2 YFSETQ. CDR3 sequence (DNA): TGCGCCAGCAGCTTGGAGGGACGGTGGAGCTATACGCAGTATTTT. Translated: CASSLEGRWSYTQYF.

The chain joins TRBV3-1 to TRBJ2-1; 7 nucleotides match TRBD1. The CDR3 spans 17 residues. Germline V CDR1 and CDR2: LGHDT, YNNKEL (reference sequence). The V and J ends lost 1 base and 0 bases, in that order; junction bases with no gene match: 6. The CDR3 DNA sequence: TGTGCCAGCAGCCAAGTGAGGGGGCCGAGCTCCTACAATGAGCAGTTCTTC. Translated: CASSQVRGPSSYNEQFF.

The chain links TRBV11-2 to TRBJ2-7; the match to TRBD2 covers 8 bases. Germline V gene sequence: CDR1 SGHAT, CDR2 FQNNGV. The CDR3 is made up of 14 amino acids. V dropped 0 bases and J dropped 3; count of bases not matched to a gene: 1. The CDR3 region has the DNA TGTGCCAGCAGCTTAGACACTAGCGGCTACGAGCAGTACGTC. Protein product: CASSLDTSGYEQYV.

There are many counts of this clonotype. The chain combines TRBV7-3 with TRBJ2-1; 11 bases are shared with TRBD2. The CDR3 is 15 amino acids. Germline trimming cut 4 bases from V and 10 bases from J; bases unmatched to any gene: 9. Germline CDR1 SGHTA, CDR2 FQGTGA. The CDR3 region has the DNA TGTGCCAGCAGCTCTGGGACTAGCGGCCGTCAAGAGCAGTTCTTC. It codes for CASSSGTSGRQEQFF.

This clonotype was detected ten times or more. This CDR3 is CASSYLGGGGTDTQYF. The CDR3 coding sequence is TGTGCCAGCAGCTACTTGGGAGGGGGAGGCACAGATACGCAGTATTTT. The V and J genes are TRBV11-1 and TRBJ2-3, with D perhaps matching TRBD2 (7 bases). V was trimmed by 4 bases and J by 1 base, leaving 15 bases between them. This CDR3 has 16 amino acids. Germline CDR1 and CDR2: SGHAT and FQDESV (reference sequence). Full variable domain (remainder filled in from reference TRBV11-1 and TRBJ2-3): EAEVAQSPRYKITEKSQAVAFWCDPISGHATLYWYRQILGQGPELLVQFQDESVVDDSQLPKDRFSAERLKGVDSTLKIQPAELGDSAMYLCASSYLGGGGTDTQYFGPGTRLTVL.

Many counts were recorded for this clonotype. V is TRBV7-2 and J is TRBJ2-3; TRBD2 agrees at 8 bases. The CDR3 length is 15 residues. Germline values: CDR1 SGHTA, CDR2 FQGNSA. J was trimmed by 1 base and V by 3 bases; bases with no gene match: 3. CDR3 loop: CASSFAGGRTDTQYF. DNA for the CDR3: TGTGCCAGCAGCTTCGCGGGAGGACGCACAGATACGCAGTATTTT. Complete variable domain (other parts from reference TRBV7-2 and TRBJ2-3): GAGVSQSPSNKVTEKGKDVELRCDPISGHTALYWYRQSLGQGLEFLIYFQGNSAPDKSGLPSDRFSAERTGGSVSTLTIQRTQQEDSAVYLCASSFAGGRTDTQYFGPGTRLTVL.

This clonotype was observed a few times. The genes are TRBV2 and TRBJ1-2; D unresolved. The length of the CDR3 is 12 residues. CDR1 and CDR2 from the germline V gene are SNHLY and FYNNEI. Trimming shortened V by 8 bases and J by 2 bases, and 9 bases separated the two germline ends. The CDR3 region is CASHGSNYGYTF. The CDR3 nucleotides are TGTGCCAGCCACGGCAGCAACTATGGCTACACCTTC.

This clonotype was recorded at least ten times. In DNA form, the CDR3 reads TGTGCCAGCAGCCGGAGTTCAGGACTAGCGGGGGCAGATACGCAGTATTTT. Translating gives CASSRSSGLAGADTQYF. The chain is built from TRBV7-9 and TRBJ2-3; 13 bases map to TRBD2. With V trimmed by 5 bases and J by 4 bases, 9 bases remained unmatched. Germline lookup yields CDR1 SEHNR and CDR2 FQNEAQ (reference sequence). This CDR3 is 17 amino acids long. Filled out from reference TRBV7-9 and TRBJ2-3, the complete variable domain reads DTGVSQNPRHKITKRGQNVTFRCDPISEHNRLYWYRQTLGQGPEFLTYFQNEAQLEKSRLLSDRFSAERPKGSFSTLEIQRTEQGDSAMYLCASSRSSGLAGADTQYFGPGTRLTVL.

V usage is TRBV11-3 and J usage is TRBJ1-4; 7 bases align to TRBD1. J was trimmed by 11 bases and V by 6 bases; bases with no gene match: 9. The length of the CDR3 is 13 residues. Germline loops: CDR1 SGHNT, CDR2 YENEEA. The CDR3 DNA reads as TGTGCCAGCAGTCGACCAAGGGGGCTCAAACTGTTTTTT. It translates to CASSRPRGLKLFF.

The chain recombines TRBV7-2 with TRBJ1-2, with D unclear. The CDR3 runs to 13 residues. With 7 bases removed from V and 4 bases from J, the gap between germline ends came to 13 bases. CDR1 and CDR2 from the germline V gene are SGHTA and FQGNSA. The CDR3 DNA is TGTGCCAGCACCGACGGGTTGGGCTATGGCTACACCTTC. Amino acid sequence: CASTDGLGYGYTF.

This clonotype has more than one count but fewer than ten. This chain links TRBV4-2 with TRBJ2-1; D ambiguous. CDR3 length: 14 residues. V lost 5 bases, J lost 8 bases, and 16 bases lay in between. Germline CDR1 LGHNA, CDR2 YNFKEQ. For the CDR3, the DNA is TGTGCCAGCAGCTCCACCGCGAGCGTCGATGAGCAGTTCTTC. Translating gives CASSSTASVDEQFF.

This clonotype was counted ten times or more. The chain recombines TRBV7-2 with TRBJ2-7; 11 positions match TRBD2. The CDR3 contains 14 residues. Germline trimming cut 5 bases from V and 6 bases from J; bases unmatched to any gene: 6. In germline, CDR1 is SGHTA, CDR2 FQGNSA. In DNA, the CDR3 is TGTGCCAGCAGCCTATTAGCGGGAGGGCCCGAGCAGTACTTC. Its protein is CASSLLAGGPEQYF.

This clonotype was observed many times. The rearrangement links TRBV7-8 to TRBJ2-1, with D perhaps matching TRBD1 (5 bases). V lost 5 bases and J lost 2, with 16 bases in between. Germline CDR1 and CDR2: SGHVS and FQNEAQ. The length of the CDR3 is 16 residues. The DNA for the CDR3 is TGTGCCAGCAGCACCGCGACAGTCTTTGCCTACAATGAGCAGTTCTTC. Protein product: CASSTATVFAYNEQFF. Combining the CDR3 with reference TRBV7-8 and TRBJ2-1 gives the whole variable domain GAGVSQSPRYKVAKRGQDVALRCDPISGHVSLFWYQQALGQGPEFLTYFQNEAQLDKSGLPSDRFFAERPEGSVSTLKIQRTQQEDSAVYLCASSTATVFAYNEQFFGPGTRLTVL.

This clonotype was observed at least ten times. The chain carries TRBV11-3 and TRBJ1-1; the D is unclear. The CDR3 covers 13 residues. Trimming took off 7 bases at V and 3 bases at J, with 12 bases between the two ends. CDR1 and CDR2 from the germline V gene are SGHNT and YENEEA. The CDR3 nucleotides are TGTGCCAGCACCTGGGGTGTGGACACTGAAGCTTTCTTT. Protein product: CASTWGVDTEAFF.

The chain combines TRBV6-2 or TRBV6-3 with TRBJ1-1, with D uncertain. The CDR3 is 13 residues long. V was trimmed by 0 bases and J by 6 bases, leaving 8 bases between them. Germline V gene sequence: CDR1 MNHEY, CDR2 SVGEGT. CDR3 sequence reads: CASSYSWSSEAFF. The CDR3 DNA reads TGTGCCAGCAGTTACTCTTGGAGTTCTGAAGCTTTCTTT.

V gene TRBV7-3 combines with J gene TRBJ2-7, with 12 bases matching TRBD2. Germline V CDR1 and CDR2: SGHTA, FQGTGA. Trimming removed 4 bases from V and 7 bases from J; junction bases left unmatched: 8. The CDR3 totals 15 residues. The DNA for the CDR3 is TGTGCCAGCAGCTCCAGGACTAGCGGGAAGGCTGAGCAGTACTTC. It specifies CASSSRTSGKAEQYF.

The genes are TRBV7-9 and TRBJ2-2; TRBD2 is a possible D gene (6 bases). Trimming left V 2 bases short and J 1 base short, with 11 bases between. The germline V gene has CDR1 SEHNR and CDR2 FQNEAQ (reference sequence). The CDR3 runs 16 residues. The CDR3 DNA reads as TGTGCCAGCAGCTTAAGCACGGGGGTGAACACCGGGGAGCTGTTTTTT. Its protein product is CASSLSTGVNTGELFF.

There are many counts of this clonotype. V is TRBV27 and J is TRBJ2-3, with TRBD2 identical over 7 bases. Germline assignment: CDR1 MNHEY and CDR2 SMNVEV (reference sequence). The trim removed 6 bases at V and 3 bases at J, leaving 9 bases unmatched. The CDR3 loop spans 15 amino acids. The CDR3 DNA follows: TGTGCCAGCAGACCTATGCGGGGGAATACAGATACGCAGTATTTT. It encodes CASRPMRGNTDTQYF.

The rearrangement joins TRBV28 to TRBJ2-7; 9 nucleotides line up with TRBD2. CDR1 and CDR2 from the germline V gene are MDHEN and SYDVKM. J gave up 3 bases and V 5 bases, and 5 bases lay outside the gene matches. This CDR3 spans 14 amino acids. This CDR3 is CASSQLAGIYEQYF. CDR3 DNA sequence: TGTGCCAGCAGTCAGCTAGCGGGAATCTACGAGCAGTACTTC.

This clonotype was detected ten times or more. The gene calls are TRBV7-9 and TRBJ2-7; D is possibly TRBD1 (5 bases). This CDR3 region has 14 residues. Looked up from germline, CDR1 is SEHNR and CDR2 is FQNEAQ (reference sequence). V was cut by 5 bases and J by 1 base, with 12 bases left in between. CDR3 amino acids: CASSLIDRSYEQYF. The CDR3 DNA follows: TGTGCCAGCAGCCTAATAGACAGATCCTACGAGCAGTACTTC.